This TCR beta chain was captured by sequencing in a study of blood T cells in healthy people across ages. For the study at large: Capture via template switching afforded approximately one barcoded beta molecule per two T cells.

Comments on this clonotype: Antigen unknown.

A sample-barcoded 5' primer and a J-beta primer mix were used in a second PCR of roughly 7 to 11 cycles. TCRdb re-derived calls from the 5' RACE reads in MiXCR, one entry per CDR3 protein. The sample holds 1.5 million to 2 million distinct CDR3 sequences, roughly 50% seen once. Study-level findings and limits: In long-lived donors, naive CD4+ cell counts and diversity exceeded those of aged donors.

There are 11 residues in the CDR3. Trimming shortened V by 8 bases and J by 6 bases, and 10 bases separated the two germline ends. The specimen sequenced was blood. The chain combines TRBV12-3 or TRBV12-4 with TRBJ1-2, with no clear D. The receptor comes from a woman aged 40 to 55 in good health. The CDR3 nucleotides read TGTGCCAGCGGTTCGAGGAATGGCTACACCTTC. Translated: CASGSRNGYTF.